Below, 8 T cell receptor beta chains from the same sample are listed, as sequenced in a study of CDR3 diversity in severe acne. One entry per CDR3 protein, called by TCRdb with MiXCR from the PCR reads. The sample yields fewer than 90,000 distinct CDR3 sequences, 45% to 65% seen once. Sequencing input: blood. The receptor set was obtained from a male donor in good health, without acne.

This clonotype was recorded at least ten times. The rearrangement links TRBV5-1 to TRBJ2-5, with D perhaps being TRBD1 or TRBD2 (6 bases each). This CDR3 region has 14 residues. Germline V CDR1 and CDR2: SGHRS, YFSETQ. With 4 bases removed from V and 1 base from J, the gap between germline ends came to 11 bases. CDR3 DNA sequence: TGCGCCAGCAGCCCTCGGGGGCTCCAAGAGACCCAGTACTTC. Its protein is CASSPRGLQETQYF.

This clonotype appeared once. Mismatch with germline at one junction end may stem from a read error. CDR3 nucleotide sequence: TGTGCCGCCAGCAGCTCGACAGGTGGCTACACCTTC. This codes for CAASSSTGGYTF. V gene TRBV15 combines with J gene TRBJ1-2; D possibly corresponds to TRBD1 (6 bases). CDR1 and CDR2 (germline): LNHNV, YYDKDF (reference sequence). This CDR3 region has 12 residues.

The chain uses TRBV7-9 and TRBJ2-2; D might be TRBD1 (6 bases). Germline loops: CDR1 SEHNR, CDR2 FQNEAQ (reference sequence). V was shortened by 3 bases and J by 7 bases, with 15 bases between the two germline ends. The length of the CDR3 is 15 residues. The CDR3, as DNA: TGTGCCAGCAGCTTCGAAACTGGGGGCATCGGGGAGCTGTTTTTT. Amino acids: CASSFETGGIGELFF.

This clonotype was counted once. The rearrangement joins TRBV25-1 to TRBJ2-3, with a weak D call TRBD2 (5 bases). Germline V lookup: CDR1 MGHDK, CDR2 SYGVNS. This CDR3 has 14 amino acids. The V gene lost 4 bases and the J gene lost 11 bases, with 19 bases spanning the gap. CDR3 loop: CASSGTGSGSLQYF. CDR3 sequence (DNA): TGTGCCAGCAGTGGGACTGGGTCCGGATCGCTGCAGTATTTT. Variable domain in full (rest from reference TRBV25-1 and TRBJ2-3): EADIYQTPRYLVIGTGKKITLECSQTMGHDKMYWYQQDPGMELHLIHYSYGVNSTEKGDLSSESTVSRIRTEHFPLTLESARPSHTSQYLCASSGTGSGSLQYFGPGTRLTVL.

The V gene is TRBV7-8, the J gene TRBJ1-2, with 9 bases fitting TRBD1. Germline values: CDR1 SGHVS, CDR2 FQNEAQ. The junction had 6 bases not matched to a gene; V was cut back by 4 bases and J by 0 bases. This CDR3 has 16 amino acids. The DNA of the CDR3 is TGTGCCAGCAGCTACAGCCGGACAGGGGCTAACTATGGCTACACCTTC. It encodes CASSYSRTGANYGYTF.

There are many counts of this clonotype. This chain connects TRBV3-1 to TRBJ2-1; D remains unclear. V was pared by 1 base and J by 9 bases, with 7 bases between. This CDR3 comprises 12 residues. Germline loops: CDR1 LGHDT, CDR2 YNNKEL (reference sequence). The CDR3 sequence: CASSQVKGEQFF. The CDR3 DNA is TGTGCCAGCAGCCAAGTCAAAGGTGAGCAGTTCTTC.

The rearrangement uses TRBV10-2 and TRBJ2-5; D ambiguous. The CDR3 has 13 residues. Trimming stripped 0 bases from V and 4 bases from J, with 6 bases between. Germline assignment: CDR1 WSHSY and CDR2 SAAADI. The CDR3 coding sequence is TGCGCCAGCAGTGAGTCAATCCCAGAGACCCAGTACTTC. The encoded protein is CASSESIPETQYF.

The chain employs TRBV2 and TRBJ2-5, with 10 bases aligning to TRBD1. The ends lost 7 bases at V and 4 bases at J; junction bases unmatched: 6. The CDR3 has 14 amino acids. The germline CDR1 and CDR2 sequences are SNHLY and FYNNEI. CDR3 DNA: TGTGCCAGCACTGGACAGGGGGGACGAGAGACCCAGTACTTC. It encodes CASTGQGGRETQYF. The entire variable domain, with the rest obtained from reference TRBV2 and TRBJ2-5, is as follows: EPEVTQTPSHQVTQMGQEVILRCVPISNHLYFYWYRQILGQKVEFLVSFYNNEISEKSEIFDDQFSVERPDGSNFTLKIRSTKLEDSAMYFCASTGQGGRETQYFGPGTRLLVL.